Described below is a single TCR beta chain sequence and its context. Germline V gives CDR1 MDHEN, CDR2 SYDVKM. This CDR3 has 17 residues. V trimming: 5 bases; J trimming: 2 bases; junction bases outside the gene matches: 9. The age range of participants was 18 to 89 years, with residence in under 30 US areas. During the 2 weeks before they entered the study, exposed participants had met someone with a PCR-confirmed or clinician-diagnosed COVID-19 case. This sample was taken from a study of blood T cell repertoires in COVID-19. Overall study context: The United States, Italy and Spain were the sources of the acute and convalescent COVID-19 samples.

Original data processing: The authors estimated nucleated cell counts from reference gene primer amplification. The method was immunoSEQ multiplex PCR; TCRdb's version includes in-frame clones alone and lacks a portion of them. Clone size and the V and J calls come from that table; the DNA yielded D and trimming. The table shows 400,000 to 500,000 clones, with 88% occurring only once. The sample comprised PBMCs or T cells enriched from blood (not recorded which). V and J are TRBV28 and TRBJ1-5; 10 nucleotides align to TRBD1. This receptor was obtained from a young woman who had been exposed to COVID-19. The CDR3 protein is CASSPDRGLVGNQPQHF. CDR3 coding DNA: TGTGCCAGCAGTCCTGACAGGGGGCTCGTTGGCAATCAGCCCCAGCATTTT. Using reference TRBV28 and TRBJ1-5 for the parts outside the CDR3, the full variable domain is DVKVTQSSRYLVKRTGEKVFLECVQDMDHENMFWYRQDPGLGLRLIYFSYDVKMKEKGDIPEGYSVSREKKERFSLILESASTNQTSMYLCASSPDRGLVGNQPQHFGDGTRLSIL.